This TCR beta chain was observed in a study of cytomegalovirus exposure and HLA in healthy donors. Across the study: The study's early data release held 80 million to 95 million unique TCRs from HLA-typed donors.

Study-wide points: Some TCR beta chains (164 of them) were listed as cytomegalovirus-associated. Rare sequences made up most TCRs, while some public TCRs were found in many donors.

The study ran its PCR with 60 Vbeta and 13 Jbeta primers. Authors' data handling: Among the unique TCR beta chains that a later analysis counted, about 81 million in all, roughly 9.9 million were shared. Repertoires were generated with immunoSEQ multiplex PCR, while TCRdb's copy carries only in-frame clones and drops some. V and J calls and clone size are given by that table; D and trimming were obtained from the DNA. The sample holds some 54,000 clones; around 66% are singletons and the top ten take roughly 3%. CDR1 and CDR2 from the germline V gene are MNHEY and SMNVEV (reference sequence). The ends were cut back, 5 bases at V and 5 bases at J, with 9 bases in the middle. The CDR3 spans 13 residues. Notes on this clone: Its specificity is unknown.

Material for sequencing was PBMCs. The TCR comes from a man younger than 30 in good health and CMV-seronegative. J is TRBJ2-2 and V is TRBV27; D remains unclear. The CDR3 reads CASSPVRTGELFF. The CDR3 coding sequence is TGTGCCAGCAGTCCAGTCAGAACCGGGGAGCTGTTTTTT.